This is a list of T cell receptor beta chains from one sample in a study of cytomegalovirus exposure and HLA in healthy donors. TCRdb's table, derived via immunoSEQ multiplex PCR, lists solely in-frame clones and lacks some. The table lists 75,000 to 90,000 clones, about 9.4% of them singletons. The sequenced sample consisted of PBMCs. The receptors stem from a man in his 60s in good health and CMV-seropositive. CDR3s include the opening cysteine and the closing phenylalanine or tryptophan. The order of the fields is V gene, J gene, D gene, clone size, CDR3 protein, CDR3 DNA. A D gene is named only where the DNA matches it firmly. Expanded clones get a size class; other rows say once, few or many, or leave the size out.

>TRBV19|TRBJ1-5|.|few
CASSTTGNQPQHF
TGTGCCAGTAGTACGACAGGCAATCAGCCCCAGCATTTT
>TRBV27|TRBJ2-1|TRBD2|.
CASRTSGSNEQFF
TGTGCCAGCAGGACTAGCGGGAGCAATGAGCAGTTCTTC
>TRBV19|TRBJ1-3|.|.
CASSSAPGDSGNTIYF
TGTGCCAGTAGTTCGGCCCCAGGTGACTCTGGAAACACCATATATTTT
>TRBV30|TRBJ2-7|TRBD2|.
CAWTLGGDEQYF
TGTGCCTGGACCCTCGGGGGGGACGAGCAGTACTTC
>TRBV15|TRBJ2-2|.|few
CATSPSSGDGIGELFF
TGTGCCACCAGCCCATCCTCAGGGGATGGCATCGGGGAGCTGTTTTTT
>TRBV7-3|TRBJ2-3|.|few
CASSLDGGGTDTQYF
TGTGCCAGCAGCTTAGATGGAGGCGGCACAGATACGCAGTATTTT
>TRBV7-9|TRBJ1-1|.|few
CASSIQGGNTEAFF
TGTGCCAGCAGCATACAGGGCGGGAACACTGAAGCTTTCTTT
>TRBV7-2|TRBJ1-4|.|few
CASSLESRGYEKLFF
TGTGCCAGCAGCTTAGAGTCCAGGGGCTATGAAAAACTGTTTTTT
>TRBV19|TRBJ2-7|.|.
CASSIAAGTTTSYEQYF
TGTGCCAGTAGTATAGCGGCAGGAACGACAACCTCCTACGAGCAGTACTTC
>TRBV19|TRBJ2-5|.|few
CASSIPGGGHGETQYF
TGTGCCAGTAGTATCCCCGGGGGAGGCCACGGGGAGACCCAGTACTTC
>TRBV6-6|TRBJ1-1|TRBD1|few
CASSPTSGGGNTEAFF
TGTGCCAGCAGTCCAACATCGGGAGGGGGCAACACTGAAGCTTTCTTT
>TRBV9|TRBJ2-1|TRBD2|few
CASSVQTSGSFNEQFF
TGTGCCAGCAGCGTCCAAACTAGCGGGAGTTTTAATGAGCAGTTCTTC
>TRBV6-1|TRBJ2-5|.|.
CASSLDSRPGETQYF
TGTGCCAGCAGTCTCGACAGCCGACCTGGAGAGACCCAGTACTTC
>TRBV6-4|TRBJ2-2|.|few
CASSDSPLGELFF
TGTGCCAGCAGTGACTCGCCACTAGGGGAGCTGTTTTTT
>TRBV11-2|TRBJ2-7|.|.
CASSFPRSSYEQYF
TGTGCCAGCAGCTTCCCGCGGAGCTCCTACGAGCAGTACTTC
>TRBV19|TRBJ2-2|.|few
CASSIELKSSVNTGELFF
TGTGCCAGTAGTATAGAACTGAAATCGAGCGTTAACACCGGGGAGCTGTTTTTT
>TRBV28|TRBJ1-2|TRBD1|.
CASSSRDSYGYTF
TGTGCCAGCAGTTCAAGGGACAGCTATGGCTACACCTTC
>TRBV28|TRBJ2-7|TRBD1|.
CASSWTGGSYEQYF
TGTGCCAGCAGTTGGACAGGGGGTTCCTACGAGCAGTACTTC
>TRBV9|TRBJ2-1|.|.
CASSVGLGSNEQFF
TGTGCCAGCAGCGTAGGGCTAGGGAGCAATGAGCAGTTCTTC
>TRBV9|TRBJ1-2|TRBD1|few
CASSAQLFQGALGYTF
TGTGCCAGCAGCGCACAACTCTTCCAGGGGGCGCTGGGCTACACCTTC
>TRBV19|TRBJ2-2|TRBD2|.
CASTRLAGSGGGELFF
TGTGCCAGTACTAGACTAGCGGGATCGGGGGGCGGGGAGCTGTTTTTT
>TRBV28|TRBJ1-2|TRBD1|few
CASSPSGTGNLWGYTF
TGTGCCAGCAGTCCCTCCGGGACAGGGAATTTGTGGGGCTACACCTTC
>TRBV2|TRBJ1-6|.|few
CASSLLGAGTSPLHF
TGTGCCAGCAGCCTTCTGGGGGCCGGAACCTCACCCCTCCACTTT
>TRBV5-1|TRBJ2-7|TRBD2|.
CASSLASGAEQYF
TGCGCCAGCAGCTTGGCTAGCGGGGCCGAGCAGTACTTC
>TRBV19|TRBJ2-7|.|few
CASSTSNSYEQYF
TGTGCCAGTAGTACATCTAACTCCTACGAGCAGTACTTC